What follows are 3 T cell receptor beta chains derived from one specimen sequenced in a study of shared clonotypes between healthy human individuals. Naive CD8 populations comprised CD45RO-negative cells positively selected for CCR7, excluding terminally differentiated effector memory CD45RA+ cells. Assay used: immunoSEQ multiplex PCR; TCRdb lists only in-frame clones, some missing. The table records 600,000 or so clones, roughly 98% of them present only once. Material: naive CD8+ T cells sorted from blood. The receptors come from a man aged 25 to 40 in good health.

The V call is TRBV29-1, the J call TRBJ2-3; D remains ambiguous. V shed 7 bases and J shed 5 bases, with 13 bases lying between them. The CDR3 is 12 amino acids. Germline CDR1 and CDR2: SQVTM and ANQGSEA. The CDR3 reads CSGQRIGDTQYF. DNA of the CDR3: TGCAGCGGCCAAAGGATCGGAGATACGCAGTATTTT.

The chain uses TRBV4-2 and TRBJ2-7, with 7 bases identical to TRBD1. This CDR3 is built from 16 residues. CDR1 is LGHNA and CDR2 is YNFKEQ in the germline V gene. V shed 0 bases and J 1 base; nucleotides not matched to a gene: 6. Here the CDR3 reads CASSQESGQASYEQYF. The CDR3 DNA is TGTGCCAGCAGCCAAGAGTCAGGACAGGCTTCCTACGAGCAGTACTTC.

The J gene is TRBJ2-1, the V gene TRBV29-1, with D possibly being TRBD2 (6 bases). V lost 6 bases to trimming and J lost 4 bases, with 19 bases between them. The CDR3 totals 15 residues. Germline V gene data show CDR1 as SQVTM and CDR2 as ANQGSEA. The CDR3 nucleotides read TGCAGCGTACGCGAAAGGGACTTAATTTACAATGAGCAGTTCTTC. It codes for CSVRERDLIYNEQFF.